The 21 T cell receptor beta chains listed next were all sequenced from one sample in a study of radiotherapy plus CTLA-4 blockade in lung cancer. TCRdb's copy holds only in-frame clones and misses some; the assay was immunoSEQ multiplex PCR. The sample yields around 44,000 clones, around nine tenths seen once. This specimen was peripheral blood, taken from a patient treated with radiotherapy plus ipilimumab. Source of these receptors: a human donor with non-small cell lung cancer that progressed on radiotherapy plus ipilimumab. Some clones in this sample may be carry-over from other donors' samples.

The chain links TRBV19 to TRBJ2-1; 9 bases map to TRBD2. V lost 7 bases and J lost 9; bases outside the gene matches: 16. Germline lookup yields CDR1 LNHDA and CDR2 SQIVND (reference sequence). CDR3 length: 16 amino acids. The DNA of the CDR3 is TGTGCCAGTACCCCCGGCCCCCTAGCGGGGCCCATTGAGCAGTTCTTC. Translated, it gives CASTPGPLAGPIEQFF.

The chain links TRBV25-1 to TRBJ2-5; 7 bases are shared with TRBD2. With 7 bases clipped from V and 5 bases from J, the junction kept 10 bases outside the gene matches. Germline lookup yields CDR1 MGHDK and CDR2 SYGVNS. This CDR3 is built from 14 residues. This chain's CDR3 is CASMVGGSRETQYF. DNA of the CDR3: TGTGCCAGCATGGTGGGGGGGTCCCGGGAGACCCAGTACTTC.

This sequence joins TRBV29-1 and TRBJ2-1; a weak D match, TRBD2 (7 bases). The germline V gene has CDR1 SQVTM and CDR2 ANQGSEA. With 4 bases removed from V and 7 bases from J, the gap between germline ends came to 17 bases. The CDR3 spans 14 residues. CDR3 sequence (DNA): TGCAGCGTTGCCGAAGGGGGGGAGCTAAATGAGCAGTTCTTC. Translated: CSVAEGGELNEQFF.

The chain carries TRBV2 and TRBJ2-3; TRBD1 agrees at 8 bases. The J segment lost 4 bases and the V segment lost 4 bases, leaving 7 bases of the junction unmatched. CDR3 size: 15 residues. The V gene's germline CDR1 is SNHLY and CDR2 FYNNEI. CDR3 bases: TGTGCCAGCAGTGCTACAGGACAGGGCGCAGATACGCAGTATTTT. Translating gives CASSATGQGADTQYF.

The rearrangement links TRBV25-1 to TRBJ1-1; TRBD1 is a possible D gene (6 bases). The ends were cut back, 3 bases at V and 7 bases at J, with 18 bases in the middle. The germline V gene encodes CDR1 MGHDK and CDR2 SYGVNS. This CDR3 spans 15 amino acids. The CDR3 nucleotides are TGTGCCAGCAGTGACCATTGGGGGGGCGGGATTGAAGCTTTCTTT. This sequence encodes CASSDHWGGGIEAFF.

In the case of this clone: Mismatch with germline at one junction end may stem from a read error. The gene calls are TRBV6-5 and TRBJ2-1, with D possibly TRBD1 on 5 matching bases. The germline V gene has CDR1 MNHEY and CDR2 SVGAGI. The CDR3 is 13 residues long. The CDR3 coding sequence is TGTGCCAGCAGTTCTCAGGGTTCCAATGGGCAGTTCTTC. The encoded protein is CASSSQGSNGQFF.

The chain has TRBV11-1 and TRBJ2-1, with 10 bases aligning to TRBD2. Per the germline V gene, CDR1 is SGHAT and CDR2 is FQDESV (reference sequence). This CDR3 is built from 16 residues. V lost 1 base, J lost 12 bases, and 12 bases stayed unmatched. CDR3 amino acids: CASSLGLAGVLSGQFF. Written as DNA, the CDR3 is TGTGCCAGCAGCTTAGGGCTAGCGGGAGTTCTTTCCGGGCAGTTCTTC.

The V call is TRBV19, the J call TRBJ1-2; no definite D call. Deletions cut 7 bases from V and 4 bases from J, with 19 bases between. Germline CDR1 reads LNHDA; CDR2 reads SQIVND (reference sequence). The CDR3 has 15 amino acids. The chain's CDR3 is CASTLARAEGYGYTF. The DNA of the CDR3 is TGTGCCAGTACCCTCGCCCGGGCGGAGGGCTATGGCTACACCTTC.

V is TRBV19 and J is TRBJ2-3; D unresolved. Germline V gene sequence: CDR1 LNHDA, CDR2 SQIVND (reference sequence). This CDR3 region has 14 residues. V lost 2 bases and J 2 bases, leaving 8 bases between the germline ends. The CDR3 region is CASSIRASTDTQYF. The CDR3, as DNA: TGTGCCAGTAGTATAAGAGCGTCCACAGATACGCAGTATTTT.

This clone came up a few times. This chain connects TRBV29-1 to TRBJ2-7; D perhaps matches TRBD1 (5 bases). Looked up from germline, CDR1 is SQVTM and CDR2 is ANQGSEA. V was pared by 4 bases and J by 7 bases, with 17 bases between. The CDR3 length is 13 residues. CDR3 loop: CSVVTGTAREQYF. In nucleotides, the CDR3 is TGCAGCGTTGTCACAGGCACGGCGCGGGAGCAGTACTTC.

This clone was seen a few times. CDR3 bases: TGTGCCAGTACGTACGGGGGTAGCACAGATACGCAGTATTTT. Translated, it gives CASTYGGSTDTQYF. This sequence joins TRBV19 and TRBJ2-3; tentatively, D is TRBD2 (6 bases). The CDR3 totals 14 residues. The ends were cut back, 7 bases at V and 0 bases at J, with 11 bases in the middle. Germline-derived CDR1 and CDR2 are LNHDA and SQIVND (reference sequence).

The chain is built from TRBV27 and TRBJ2-7; TRBD2 agrees at 12 bases. Germline loops: CDR1 MNHEY, CDR2 SMNVEV (reference sequence). After removal of 5 bases from V and 5 bases from J, the junction contained 4 bases not matched to a gene. The CDR3 spans 14 residues. CDR3 DNA: TGTGCCAGCAGTACCTGGACTAGCGGGGACGAGCAGTACTTC. Its protein product is CASSTWTSGDEQYF.

The chain has TRBV7-6 and TRBJ2-7; TRBD1 agrees at 7 bases. Germline assignment: CDR1 SGHVS and CDR2 FNYEAQ. V was clipped by 5 bases and J by 2 bases; unmatched bases: 9. The CDR3 is made up of 15 amino acids. CDR3 region: CASSQPGQRTYEQYF. The CDR3 DNA sequence: TGTGCCAGCAGCCAACCGGGACAGCGAACCTACGAGCAGTACTTC.

The chain is built from TRBV10-3 and TRBJ2-1; 9 nucleotides agree with TRBD1. The CDR3 consists of 14 residues. Germline lookup yields CDR1 ENHRY and CDR2 SYGVKD. V gave up 11 bases and J gave up 3 bases; unmatched junction bases: 8. CDR3 loop: CASCPGQGYNEQFF. The CDR3 bases are TGTGCCTCCTGTCCGGGACAGGGCTACAATGAGCAGTTCTTC.

The rearrangement links TRBV5-1 to TRBJ1-1; D ambiguous. CDR3 size: 11 residues. The germline CDR1 and CDR2 sequences are SGHRS and YFSETQ. Trimming left V 0 bases short and J 11 bases short, with 8 bases between. CDR3 bases: TGCGCCAGCAGCTTGGGGCAAACGGCTTTCTTT. Encoded protein: CASSLGQTAFF. The variable domain in full, completed from reference TRBV5-1 and TRBJ1-1, reads KAGVTQTPRYLIKTRGQQVTLSCSPISGHRSVSWYQQTPGQGLQFLFEYFSETQRNKGNFPGRFSGRQFSNSRSEMNVSTLELGDSALYLCASSLGQTAFFGQGTRLTVV.

V gene TRBV4-1 combines with J gene TRBJ2-7; perhaps TRBD1 as D (6 bases). The germline CDR1 and CDR2 sequences are MGHRA and YSYEKL. There are 14 residues in the CDR3. The V and J ends lost 3 bases and 3 bases respectively, with 12 bases between them. CDR3 protein: CASSHRDTGYEQYF. As DNA, the CDR3 is TGCGCCAGCAGCCACCGGGACACCGGCTACGAGCAGTACTTC.

V and J are TRBV7-8 and TRBJ2-3, with D perhaps matching TRBD2 (6 bases). The CDR3 extends over 14 amino acids. V lost 5 bases and J 3 bases, leaving 12 bases between the germline ends. Per germline, CDR1 SGHVS and CDR2 FQNEAQ. The CDR3 reads CASSPRLVTDTQYF. The CDR3 nucleotides are TGTGCCAGCAGCCCAAGACTAGTTACAGATACGCAGTATTTT.

In its sample, this clone was seen once. This sequence joins TRBV11-3 and TRBJ1-1, with 9 bases that match TRBD1. The CDR3 totals 14 residues. Germline CDR1 reads SGHNT; CDR2 reads YENEEA. The V segment lost 3 bases and the J segment 3 bases; nucleotides outside the gene matches: 2. CDR3 region: CASSLRQGDTEAFF. The CDR3 DNA reads as TGTGCCAGCAGCTTGAGACAGGGGGACACTGAAGCTTTCTTT. The variable domain in full, with the rest retrieved from reference TRBV11-3 and TRBJ1-1, is EAGVVQSPRYKIIEKKQPVAFWCNPISGHNTLYWYLQNLGQGPELLIRYENEEAVDDSQLPKDRFSAERLKGVDSTLKIQPAELGDSAVYLCASSLRQGDTEAFFGQGTRLTVV.

The rearrangement links TRBV7-8 to TRBJ2-7, with D possibly being TRBD1 (5 bases). The CDR3 has 14 residues. The V gene's germline CDR1 is SGHVS and CDR2 FQNEAQ. V lost 5 bases to trimming and J lost 2 bases, with 13 bases between them. The CDR3 DNA follows: TGTGCCAGCAGCCAGGGCCGGTTCACCTACGAGCAGTACTTC. Encoded protein: CASSQGRFTYEQYF.

This chain joins TRBV14 and TRBJ1-5; maybe TRBD1 (6 bases). The CDR3 consists of 13 residues. CDR1 SGHDN and CDR2 FVKESK come from the germline V gene. V lost 2 bases, J lost 6 bases, and 8 bases lay in between. The CDR3 DNA follows: TGTGCCAGCAGCCAAACAGGGACTCAGCCCCAGCATTTT. Translated, it gives CASSQTGTQPQHF. The whole variable domain, filled in from reference TRBV14 and TRBJ1-5, reads EAGVTQFPSHSVIEKGQTVTLRCDPISGHDNLYWYRRVMGKEIKFLLHFVKESKQDESGMPNNRFLAERTGGTYSTLKVQPAELEDSGVYFCASSQTGTQPQHFGDGTRLSIL.

Concerning this clone: This sample includes further DNA sequences coding for the same CDR3. The chain employs TRBV7-3 and TRBJ2-1, with 7 positions matching TRBD2. Germline V gene sequence: CDR1 SGHTA, CDR2 FQGTGA. The trim removed 5 bases at V and 2 bases at J, leaving 3 bases unmatched. The CDR3 consists of 14 residues. In DNA, the CDR3 is TGTGCCAGCAGCATCGCGGGGGCCTACAATGAGCAGTTCTTC. The encoded protein is CASSIAGAYNEQFF.